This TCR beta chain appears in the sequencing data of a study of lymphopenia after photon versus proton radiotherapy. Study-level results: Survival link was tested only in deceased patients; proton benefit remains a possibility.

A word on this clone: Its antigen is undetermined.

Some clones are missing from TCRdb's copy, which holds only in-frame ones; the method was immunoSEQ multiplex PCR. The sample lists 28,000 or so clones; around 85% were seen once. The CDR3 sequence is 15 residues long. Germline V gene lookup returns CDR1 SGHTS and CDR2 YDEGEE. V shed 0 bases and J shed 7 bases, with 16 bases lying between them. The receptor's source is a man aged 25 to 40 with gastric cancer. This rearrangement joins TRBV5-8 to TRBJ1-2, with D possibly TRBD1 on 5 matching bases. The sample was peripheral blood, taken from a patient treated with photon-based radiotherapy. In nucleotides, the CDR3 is TGTGCCAGCAGCTTGGAAGGGGCCAGAAGGGTTGGCTACACCTTC. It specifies CASSLEGARRVGYTF.